This T cell receptor beta chain is drawn from a study of blood T cells in healthy people across ages (dated by TCRdb to about 2015). Some background on the complete study: Template switching captured roughly one uniquely barcoded TCR beta cDNA molecule per two T cells in model experiments. To avoid experimental bias, donors of different ages were randomly spread across the sequencing lanes. The donors were divided into four age groups: young (average 16 years), middle-aged (about 39), aged (approximately 62) and long-lived (roughly 86). Age-related changes in TCR beta repertoire diversity were measured in the study by deep sequencing normalized with unique cDNA molecular identifiers. Using the same blood draw, the study looked at two additional independent replicas of 1 million unique cDNA reads for two donors, one aged 18 to 29 and the other aged 80 or older.

The method was 5' RACE. Sequencing used an Illumina HiSeq 2500. The second PCR ran for about 6 to 12 cycles and used a J-beta primer mix along with a sample-barcoded 5' primer. A unique molecular identifier was introduced onto each TCR beta cDNA molecule by a template-switch 5' adaptor carrying 12 random nucleotides. Each sample yielded at least 2.5 million CDR3-containing paired-end reads. First-strand cDNA was synthesized from all RNA with the Mint cDNA synthesis kit, primed by a TRBC-specific oligonucleotide. After uracil-DNA glycosylase treatment, a first 18-cycle PCR used universal primers M1SS and BC2_uni_R on all cDNA. On the study's bioinformatics: For normalization, 1 million high-quality reads were randomly selected from each sample, with every read carrying a distinct molecular identifier. Instead of being binned into consensus sequences, reads that shared molecular identifiers were thrown out. CDR3 identification, clonotype clustering and error correction used MiTCR with a Q25 quality threshold and the strictest error-elimination algorithm. A nonparametric unseen species model with Euler transformation was used to estimate lower-bound total TCR beta diversity. TCRdb cleaned the public reads at Q25 with fastp, built clones with MiXCR and kept in-frame beta chains. Identical CDR3 proteins give one entry, which carries the most common genes and DNA. The V and J calls reflect TCRdb's pipeline rather than the authors' work. Present in this sample are fewer than 800,000 distinct CDR3 sequences, over 20% of which were seen just once. The leading ten clones occupy roughly 3.4% of the sample.

Only a few counts were recorded for this clonotype. Its antigen remains undetermined. Its ends do not fully match the called genes, so a read error is possible. The CDR3, cysteine through phenylalanine, is 15 amino acids long. Here the CDR3 DNA is all that survives: 45 bases in frame from base 1. Sequences MNHEY (CDR1) and SVGAGI (CDR2) are obtained from the germline V gene. Systemically healthy Caucasian individuals from Russia, 39 in total and aged roughly 6 to 100 years, were included as donors. Ten milliliters of peripheral blood were drawn from each donor into EDTA-treated Vacutainer tubes. Ficoll-Paque density-gradient centrifugation was used to isolate PBMCs, with at least 6 million per sample. Trizol reagent was used to extract total RNA from PBMCs, with at least 5.5 micrograms per sample. For every donor, flow cytometry on a PBMC aliquot measured the percentage of naive CD45RAhigh/CD27high T cells.

The investigation overall reported the following: As age increased, observed TCR beta diversity per million T cells dropped in a roughly linear way, and a significant reduction was already evident by age 40. Total diversity estimates from one million sequenced T cells were considered lower bounds and underestimates. Since profiling was done on bulk unsorted PBMCs, naive and antigen-experienced compartments could not be conclusively compared. Compared with the aged group, the long-lived group had more naive CD4+ T cells, fewer expanded clones and increased TCR diversity, a pattern suggesting age selection. A strong correlation was found between observed TCR beta diversity and the percentage of naive T cells measured by flow cytometry. Because the CMV infection status of the donors was unknown, age-related changes in expanded clonotypes may potentially have been confounded.

The sequence was obtained from a man aged 70 or older in good health. Recombination joined TRBV6-5 with TRBJ2-1; 8 junctional bases match TRBD2. Sequencing was done on a sample of blood. The CDR3: CASSYGGASGYHTIF. The nucleotide sequence is given as TGTGCCAGCAGTTACGGGGGCGCTAGCGGGTACCACACAATCTTC.